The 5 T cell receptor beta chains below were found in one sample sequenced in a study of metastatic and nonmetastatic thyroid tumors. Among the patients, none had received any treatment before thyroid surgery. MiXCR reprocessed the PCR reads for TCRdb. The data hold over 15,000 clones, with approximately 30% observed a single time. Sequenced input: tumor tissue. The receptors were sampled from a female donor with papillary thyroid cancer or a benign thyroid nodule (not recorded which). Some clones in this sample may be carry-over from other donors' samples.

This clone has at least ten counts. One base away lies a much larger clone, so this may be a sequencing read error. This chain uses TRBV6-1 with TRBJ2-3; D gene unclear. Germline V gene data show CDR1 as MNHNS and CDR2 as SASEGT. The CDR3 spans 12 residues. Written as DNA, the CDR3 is TGTGCCAACAGTTCCCTTCAAGATACGCAGTATTTT. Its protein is CANSSLQDTQYF.

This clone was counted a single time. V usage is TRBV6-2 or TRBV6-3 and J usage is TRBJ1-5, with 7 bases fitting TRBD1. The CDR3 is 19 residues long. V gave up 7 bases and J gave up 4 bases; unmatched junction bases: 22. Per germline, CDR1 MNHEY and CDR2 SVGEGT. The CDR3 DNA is TGTGCCAGCACGCACAGGGGTTCTTTCGGATTCTCGCGAAATCAGCCCCAGCATTTT. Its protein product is CASTHRGSFGFSRNQPQHF.

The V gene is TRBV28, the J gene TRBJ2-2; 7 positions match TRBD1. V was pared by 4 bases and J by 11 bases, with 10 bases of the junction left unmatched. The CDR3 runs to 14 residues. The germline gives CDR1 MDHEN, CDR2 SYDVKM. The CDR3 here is CASSCGQEVGELFF. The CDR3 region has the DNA TGTGCCAGCAGTTGTGGACAGGAGGTCGGTGAGCTGTTTTTT.

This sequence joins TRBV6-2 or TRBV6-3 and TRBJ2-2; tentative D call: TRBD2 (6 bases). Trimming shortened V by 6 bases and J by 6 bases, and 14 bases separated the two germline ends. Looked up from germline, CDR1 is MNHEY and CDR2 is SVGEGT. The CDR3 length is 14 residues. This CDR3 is CASRLAGMPGELFF. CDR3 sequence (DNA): TGTGCCAGCAGACTAGCTGGTATGCCCGGGGAGCTGTTTTTT.

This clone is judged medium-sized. The CDR3 region has the DNA TGCAGTGCTACCACGGACGGGTCCTATGGCTACACCTTC. Amino acids: CSATTDGSYGYTF. V usage is TRBV20-1 and J usage is TRBJ1-2, with D uncertain. This CDR3 spans 13 amino acids. Trimming cost V 4 bases and J 4 bases, with 13 bases left between them. Per the germline V gene, CDR1 is DFQATT and CDR2 is SNEGSKA (reference sequence).